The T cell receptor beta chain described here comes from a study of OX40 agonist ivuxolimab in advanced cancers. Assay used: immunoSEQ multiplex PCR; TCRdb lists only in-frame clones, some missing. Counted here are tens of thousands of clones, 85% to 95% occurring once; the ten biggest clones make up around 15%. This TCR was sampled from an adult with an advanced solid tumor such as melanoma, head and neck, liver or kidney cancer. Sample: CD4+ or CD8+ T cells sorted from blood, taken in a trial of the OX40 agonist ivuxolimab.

The CDR3 bases are TGTGCCAGCAGCCCCCTGGGTAGCGGGAGCTGGGCGGATACGCAGTATTTT. Translating gives CASSPLGSGSWADTQYF. The rearrangement links TRBV9 to TRBJ2-3; 9 positions match TRBD2. The CDR3 extends over 17 amino acids. Trimming removed 4 bases from V and 6 bases from J; junction bases left unmatched: 15. In germline, CDR1 is SGDLS, CDR2 YYNGEE.